This TCR beta chain was profiled in a study of cytomegalovirus exposure and HLA in healthy donors. Regarding the study as a whole: What a later analysis reportedly showed was that an Asian-associated ancestry cluster had fewer N-insertions than the approximately 670-donor mean. Later on, an analysis found that several of the most significant clusters appeared to be linked to common viral pathogens, which included parvovirus B19.

Primers: 60 Vbeta forward and 13 Jbeta reverse. Using immunoSEQ multiplex PCR, the repertoire was profiled, and TCRdb retains in-frame clones only, with some absent. The sample yields over 150,000 clones, 71% seen once. The CDR3 has 14 amino acids. Trimming pared 2 bases from V and 0 bases from J, leaving 8 bases between. The germline V gene has CDR1 SGHRS and CDR2 YFSETQ. With respect to this clone: What it recognizes is unknown.

The chain combines TRBV5-1 with TRBJ1-1; D gene uncertain. Material: PBMCs. This receptor was obtained from a woman aged 30 to 39 in good health and CMV-seronegative. The CDR3 loop reads CASSFSSMNTEAFF. The CDR3 region has the DNA TGCGCCAGCAGCTTTAGTAGCATGAACACTGAAGCTTTCTTT.